The entry below gives a single TCR beta chain sequence along with its context. The antigen remains unidentified. Deep was the level at which the assay was run. Here immunoSEQ multiplex PCR was the method, and the copy in TCRdb shows in-frame clones only, minus some. The data hold around 500,000 clones, with around 80% observed a single time. Caucasian adults living in Nashville, Tennessee, provided all samples. The V end was cut by 2 bases, the J end by 5 bases, with 15 bases between. Germline V gene data show CDR1 as SEHNR and CDR2 as FQNEAQ (reference sequence). The CDR3 runs 16 residues. The entry originates in a study of shared clonotypes between healthy human individuals. Overall study results and limits: An expected dependence of interdonor clonotype sharing on sequencing depth was noted. Genetic and exposure-history diversity was limited by the small donor number.

The TCR sequence derives from a woman between 40 and 55 years old in good health. Some clones in this sample may be carry-over from other donors' samples. Sequencing was done on a sample of PBMCs. The chain combines TRBV7-9 with TRBJ2-2, with D possibly matching TRBD2 (6 bases). The CDR3 spells CASSLLRGAGTGELFF. CDR3 nucleotide sequence: TGTGCCAGCAGCTTACTTCGCGGGGCGGGGACCGGGGAGCTGTTTTTT.